These 9 T cell receptor beta chains originate from one sample sequenced in a study of T cells in Graves' hyperthyroidism and ophthalmopathy. What was amplified from RNA transcripts were TCR beta CDR3 regions. TCR CDR3 regions were first amplified by RT-PCR with HTBI primers. MiXCR, run by TCRdb on the multiplex PCR reads, gives a single entry per CDR3 protein. The data contain under 200,000 distinct CDR3 sequences, just under 9.5% of them singletons. The sample was blood. These receptors were collected from a woman younger than 35 with Graves' hyperthyroidism that later progressed to Graves' ophthalmopathy.

This clonotype was observed at least ten times. The chain carries TRBV14 and TRBJ2-1, with no clear D. CDR3 size: 15 residues. Germline CDR1 reads SGHDN; CDR2 reads FVKESK. The ends were cut back, 1 base at V and 0 bases at J, with 7 bases in the middle. Here the CDR3 reads CASSQGRSSYNEQFF. The CDR3 DNA is TGTGCCAGCAGCCAAGGCCGAAGCTCCTACAATGAGCAGTTCTTC.

This clonotype has a count of ten or more. This chain joins TRBV19 and TRBJ2-7; 7 nucleotides agree with TRBD2. After removal of 3 bases from V and 4 bases from J, the junction contained 15 bases not matched to a gene. CDR3 length: 17 amino acids. Germline loops: CDR1 LNHDA, CDR2 SQIVND (reference sequence). The CDR3 sequence: CASSIKADPGGRYEQYF. CDR3 sequence (DNA): TGTGCCAGTAGTATTAAAGCCGACCCGGGAGGACGGTACGAGCAGTACTTC.

This clonotype was detected ten times or more. The rearrangement joins TRBV30 to TRBJ2-2, with TRBD2 identical over 11 bases. J gave up 4 bases and V 0 bases, and 1 base lay outside the gene matches. Germline V gives CDR1 GTSNPN, CDR2 SVGIG (reference sequence). The CDR3 loop spans 15 amino acids. The CDR3 region has the DNA TGTGCCTGGAGTGTACTAGCGGGGGTCACCGGGGAGCTGTTTTTT. Protein sequence: CAWSVLAGVTGELFF.

This clonotype was found many times. V is TRBV28 and J is TRBJ1-2; 7 bases map to TRBD1. From germline, CDR1 is MDHEN and CDR2 SYDVKM. V shed 6 bases, J shed 5 bases, and the junction held 12 bases outside the gene matches. The CDR3 runs to 15 residues. In nucleotides, the CDR3 is TGTGCCAGCAGGGGGACCGGGACAGAAAGTTATGGCTACACCTTC. Protein sequence: CASRGTGTESYGYTF.

The sample holds many counts of this clonotype. The V gene is TRBV6-1, the J gene TRBJ1-4; the D gene is possibly TRBD1 (5 bases). The V end lost 8 bases, the J end lost 2 bases, and 12 bases lay between the germline ends. CDR1 and CDR2 from the germline V gene are MNHNS and SASEGT. The CDR3 consists of 14 residues. CDR3: CASGRGVTNEKLFF. DNA for the CDR3: TGTGCCAGCGGCCGGGGGGTTACTAATGAAAAACTGTTTTTT.

This clonotype was counted at least ten times. In DNA form, the CDR3 reads TGTGCCAGCAGCTTAGGGACTAGCGGAGCCTACAATGAGCAGTTCTTC. This encodes CASSLGTSGAYNEQFF. The V call is TRBV13, the J call TRBJ2-1, with 9 positions matching TRBD2. The germline V gene encodes CDR1 PRHDT and CDR2 FYEKMQ (reference sequence). This CDR3 is built from 16 residues. V gave up 0 bases and J gave up 2 bases; unmatched junction bases: 2.

This clonotype occurred a few times. V usage is TRBV19 and J usage is TRBJ1-2; D might be TRBD1 (6 bases). With 3 bases removed from V and 7 bases from J, the gap between germline ends came to 15 bases. CDR1 is LNHDA, CDR2 SQIVND, per germline (reference sequence). The CDR3 spans 14 residues. CDR3: CASSIEQGLAGYTF. The CDR3 DNA reads TGTGCCAGTAGTATTGAACAGGGACTGGCTGGCTACACCTTC.

This clonotype was counted ten times or more. This chain uses TRBV6-2 or TRBV6-3 with TRBJ2-7; D may be TRBD2 (5 bases). Trimming pared 5 bases from V and 3 bases from J, leaving 11 bases between. The V gene's germline CDR1 is MNHEY and CDR2 SVGEGT. The CDR3 extends over 13 amino acids. For the CDR3, the DNA is TGTGCCAGCAGTCCCGCGGGCTACTACGAGCAGTACTTC. Translating gives CASSPAGYYEQYF.

This clonotype has at least ten counts. The rearrangement links TRBV7-9 to TRBJ1-1; 9 nucleotides align to TRBD1. With V trimmed by 3 bases and J by 1 base, 12 bases remained unmatched. Germline lookup yields CDR1 SEHNR and CDR2 FQNEAQ (reference sequence). The CDR3 runs 18 residues. The CDR3 DNA follows: TGTGCCAGCAGCTTCGGGACAGGGTTACTATCTCGGAACACTGAAGCTTTCTTT. Its protein is CASSFGTGLLSRNTEAFF.